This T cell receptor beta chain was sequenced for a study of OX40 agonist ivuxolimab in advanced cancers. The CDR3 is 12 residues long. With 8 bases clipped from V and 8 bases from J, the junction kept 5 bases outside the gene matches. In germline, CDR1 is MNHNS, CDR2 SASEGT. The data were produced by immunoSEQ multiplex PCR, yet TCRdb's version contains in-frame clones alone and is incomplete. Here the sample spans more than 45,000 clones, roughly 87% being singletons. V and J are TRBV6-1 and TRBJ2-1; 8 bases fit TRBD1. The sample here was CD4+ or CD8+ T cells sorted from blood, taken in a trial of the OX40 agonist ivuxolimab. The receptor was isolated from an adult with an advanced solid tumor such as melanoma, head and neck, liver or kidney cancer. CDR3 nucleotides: TGTGCCAGCGACGACAGGGGAGATGAGCAGTTCTTC. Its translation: CASDDRGDEQFF.